This paragraph reports one T cell receptor beta chain. This sample stems from a study of T cells expressing NK-cell markers. TCRdb reanalyzed the 5' RACE reads, giving one entry per CDR3 protein sequence and no DNA. The sample totals 550,000 or so distinct CDR3 sequences. This TCR was recovered from a young man in good health. Sequenced: blood T cells: a sorted CD56 or NKG2C T cell subset, CD4+ or CD8+ T cells, or bulk PBMC T cells (not recorded which).

The CDR3 protein is CSARDIGQGARRGAFF. This chain uses TRBV20-1 with TRBJ1-1; TCRdb's D gene call, TRBD1, goes unchecked for lack of DNA. This CDR3 is built from 16 residues. Germline V CDR1 and CDR2: DFQATT, SNEGSKA (reference sequence).